Below, 24 T cell receptor beta chains from the same sample are listed, as sequenced in a study of blood T cell repertoires in COVID-19. The data were produced by immunoSEQ multiplex PCR, yet TCRdb's version contains in-frame clones alone and is incomplete. This sample has approximately 280,000 clones, with around 88% found just once. Sequences were obtained from PBMCs or T cells enriched from blood (not recorded which). All receptors derive from a middle-aged woman who had recovered from COVID-19.

The chain joins TRBV11-1 to TRBJ2-7; 7 bases align to TRBD1. The CDR3 has 14 residues. CDR1 is SGHAT, CDR2 FQDESV, per germline (reference sequence). V lost 7 bases, J lost 5 bases, and 11 bases stayed unmatched. The CDR3 here is CASTGRDSRNEQYF. The CDR3 DNA reads as TGTGCCAGCACAGGCCGGGACAGTCGGAACGAGCAGTACTTC.

The rearrangement links TRBV6-5 to TRBJ2-3; TRBD1 matches 7 bases. Germline lookup yields CDR1 MNHEY and CDR2 SVGAGI. V shed 5 bases and J 6 bases; nucleotides not matched to a gene: 8. CDR3 size: 14 residues. The CDR3 loop reads CASSRDRVEDTQYF. As DNA, the CDR3 is TGTGCCAGCAGTCGCGACAGGGTCGAGGATACGCAGTATTTT.

Only one count was recorded for this clone. V usage is TRBV11-2 and J usage is TRBJ1-5; the match to TRBD1 covers 9 bases. Germline CDR1 is SGHAT and CDR2 is FQNNGV. The CDR3 runs 15 residues. Trimming took 6 bases from V and 1 from J; bases not matched to a gene: 4. The CDR3 region has the DNA TGTGCCAGCAGTTCTGGGACAGGGAGCAATCAGCCCCAGCATTTT. Translating it yields CASSSGTGSNQPQHF.

This clone was observed a handful of times. This chain links TRBV6-6 with TRBJ2-5; D ambiguous. This CDR3 is built from 14 residues. V was cut by 0 bases and J by 2 bases, with 7 bases left in between. CDR1 is MNHNY and CDR2 is SVGAGI in the germline V gene (reference sequence). The CDR3 loop reads CASSYSRSQETQYF. The CDR3 region has the DNA TGTGCCAGCAGTTACTCACGGAGTCAAGAGACCCAGTACTTC.

V gene TRBV19 combines with J gene TRBJ1-5; D is undetermined. Germline loops: CDR1 LNHDA, CDR2 SQIVND (reference sequence). Trimming stripped 3 bases from V and 5 bases from J, with 14 bases between. CDR3 length equals 15 residues. Here the CDR3 DNA reads TGTGCCAGTAGTATTGATGCGGGAGGTGATCAGCCCCAGCATTTT. It is translated as CASSIDAGGDQPQHF.

Here the CDR3 reads CSVDGGPSYEQYF. The DNA for the CDR3 is TGCAGCGTAGACGGAGGGCCTAGCTACGAGCAGTACTTC. V gene TRBV29-1 combines with J gene TRBJ2-7, with a tentative D call TRBD2 (6 bases). Germline V gives CDR1 SQVTM, CDR2 ANQGSEA. The CDR3 is made up of 13 amino acids. V was cut by 6 bases and J by 3 bases, with 15 bases left in between.

The rearrangement links TRBV5-6 to TRBJ1-1; perhaps TRBD1 as D (6 bases). The CDR3 has 14 amino acids. Trimming stripped 3 bases from V and 4 bases from J, with 13 bases between. Germline CDR1 and CDR2: SGHDT and YYEEEE. CDR3 sequence: CASSWDTTGTEAFF. The CDR3 region has the DNA TGTGCCAGCAGCTGGGACACGACGGGCACTGAAGCTTTCTTT.

The chain combines TRBV27 with TRBJ1-2, with D maybe TRBD1 (5 bases). This CDR3 has 15 amino acids. Germline CDR1 is MNHEY and CDR2 is SMNVEV (reference sequence). V was pared by 6 bases and J by 1 base, with 15 bases between. The CDR3 loop reads CASRRAGKINYGYTF. The DNA of the CDR3 is TGTGCCAGCAGAAGAGCAGGGAAGATTAACTATGGCTACACCTTC.

The chain has TRBV28 and TRBJ1-5; 9 bases fit TRBD1. CDR1 and CDR2 from the germline V gene are MDHEN and SYDVKM. CDR3 length: 14 residues. V dropped 4 bases and J dropped 5; count of bases not matched to a gene: 3. The CDR3 is CASSWDRVHQPQHF. The CDR3 DNA sequence: TGTGCCAGCAGTTGGGACAGGGTACATCAGCCCCAGCATTTT.

The rearrangement uses TRBV7-2 and TRBJ1-4, with a weak D call TRBD1 (6 bases). The germline V and J ends were trimmed by 5 bases and 0 bases, with 10 bases remaining between them. The CDR3 sequence is 15 residues long. In germline, CDR1 is SGHTA, CDR2 FQGNSA. The CDR3 DNA reads TGTGCCAGCAGCGCGGACAGTTCAACTAATGAAAAACTGTTTTTT. Encoded protein: CASSADSSTNEKLFF.

This clone has a single count. The rearrangement uses TRBV24-1 and TRBJ2-5; 9 bases line up with TRBD1. Trimming at V came to 4 bases and at J to 4 bases, leaving 0 bases not matched to a gene. Germline-derived CDR1 and CDR2 are KGHDR and SFDVKD. CDR3 length: 13 residues. CDR3 in amino acids: CATSEQGAETQYF. The DNA of the CDR3 is TGTGCCACCAGTGAACAGGGGGCAGAGACCCAGTACTTC.

V gene TRBV7-2 combines with J gene TRBJ2-7, with no clear D. Germline V gene sequence: CDR1 SGHTA, CDR2 FQGNSA. With 5 bases removed from V and 2 bases from J, the gap between germline ends came to 19 bases. The CDR3 has 16 amino acids. CDR3 in amino acids: CASSRSPLPLPYEQYF. In nucleotides, the CDR3 is TGTGCCAGCAGCCGCAGTCCCCTCCCCTTACCCTACGAGCAGTACTTC.

The rearrangement uses TRBV6-2 or TRBV6-3 and TRBJ2-2; maybe TRBD2 (6 bases). V lost 5 bases to trimming and J lost 6 bases, with 25 bases between them. CDR1 is MNHEY, CDR2 SVGEGT, per germline. This CDR3 region has 18 residues. CDR3 coding DNA: TGTGCCAGCAGTAAACATTCTACGGGGGTTACGAGGGCCGGGGAGCTGTTTTTT. Its protein is CASSKHSTGVTRAGELFF.

The J gene is TRBJ2-1, the V gene TRBV5-6; 10 positions match TRBD2. This CDR3 contains 19 residues. Losses at the gene ends were 4 bases for V and 3 bases for J; bases not matched to a gene: 16. Germline CDR1 is SGHDT and CDR2 is YYEEEE. The CDR3 spells CASSSRLSLAGVGYNEQFF. Here the CDR3 DNA reads TGTGCCAGCAGCAGCAGGTTAAGTCTAGCGGGAGTCGGCTACAATGAGCAGTTCTTC.

V and J are TRBV19 and TRBJ2-1, with 13 bases aligning to TRBD2. The CDR3 length is 15 residues. Germline V gives CDR1 LNHDA, CDR2 SQIVND (reference sequence). J lost 7 bases, V lost 7 bases, and 7 bases had no gene match. The CDR3 DNA follows: TGTGCCAGTACCCCCGGGACTAGCGGGAAGAATGAGCAGTTCTTC. Its translation is CASTPGTSGKNEQFF.

The rearrangement uses TRBV29-1 and TRBJ2-5; D call uncertain. CDR3 length: 12 residues. Trimming shortened V by 7 bases and J by 4 bases, and 13 bases separated the two germline ends. Germline lookup yields CDR1 SQVTM and CDR2 ANQGSEA. In DNA form, the CDR3 reads TGCAGCGCGGGTGGGCTGAGAGAGACCCAGTACTTC. It translates to CSAGGLRETQYF.

The chain combines TRBV30 with TRBJ1-2, with 9 bases fitting TRBD1. There are 15 residues in the CDR3. Germline V gene sequence: CDR1 GTSNPN, CDR2 SVGIG (reference sequence). After removal of 3 bases from V and 4 bases from J, the junction contained 9 bases not matched to a gene. In DNA form, the CDR3 reads TGTGCCTGGAGGGCTACAGGGGGCGTTCTCTATGGCTACACCTTC. Translating gives CAWRATGGVLYGYTF.

The chain recombines TRBV7-9 with TRBJ1-1; possibly TRBD1 for D (6 bases). Germline assignment: CDR1 SEHNR and CDR2 FQNEAQ (reference sequence). The CDR3 totals 13 residues. V shed 5 bases and J shed 4 bases, with 11 bases lying between them. The chain's CDR3 is CASSPVQGTEAFF. The CDR3 nucleotides read TGTGCCAGCAGCCCCGTACAGGGCACTGAAGCTTTCTTT.

This chain links TRBV6-5 with TRBJ1-1; 7 nucleotides match TRBD1. CDR3 length equals 14 residues. V shed 5 bases, J shed 1 base, and the junction held 4 bases outside the gene matches. Germline V lookup: CDR1 MNHEY, CDR2 SVGAGI. The CDR3 DNA reads TGTGCCAGCAGTCCGCGACAGGGGAACACTGAAGCTTTCTTT. It encodes CASSPRQGNTEAFF.

The chain uses TRBV2 and TRBJ1-3; no clear D. V was trimmed by 4 bases and J by 2 bases, leaving 6 bases between them. The CDR3 consists of 13 residues. From germline, CDR1 is SNHLY and CDR2 FYNNEI. The CDR3: CASSVGAGNTIYF. DNA for the CDR3: TGTGCCAGCAGTGTAGGAGCTGGAAACACCATATATTTT.

The chain is built from TRBV7-3 and TRBJ2-5; D is possibly TRBD2 (5 bases). The CDR3 sequence is 13 residues long. CDR1 is SGHTA, CDR2 FQGTGA, per germline. Trimming pared 3 bases from V and 5 bases from J, leaving 10 bases between. CDR3 protein: CASSFGLGETQYF. In DNA form, the CDR3 reads TGTGCCAGCAGCTTTGGACTGGGGGAGACCCAGTACTTC.

The chain recombines TRBV10-3 with TRBJ2-2, with D possibly TRBD2 on 6 matching bases. CDR3 length equals 15 residues. Germline CDR1 is ENHRY and CDR2 is SYGVKD. V shed 6 bases and J shed 4 bases, with 15 bases lying between them. CDR3 region: CAIRGSGLSTGELFF. The DNA for the CDR3 is TGTGCCATCAGAGGGTCGGGACTTTCCACCGGGGAGCTGTTTTTT.

This clone was found a few times. The V and J genes are TRBV27 and TRBJ1-5; D remains ambiguous. The CDR3 covers 11 residues. Germline V gives CDR1 MNHEY, CDR2 SMNVEV (reference sequence). V lost 8 bases and J lost 9, with 11 bases in between. The CDR3 is CASDSIRPQHF. The CDR3 DNA follows: TGTGCCAGCGACTCGATTCGGCCCCAGCATTTT.

J is TRBJ1-5 and V is TRBV4-2; D is possibly TRBD1 (5 bases). The germline V gene encodes CDR1 LGHNA and CDR2 YNFKEQ. Deletions cut 4 bases from V and 0 bases from J, with 13 bases between. The CDR3 is made up of 16 amino acids. The CDR3 coding sequence is TGTGCCAGCAGCCTCACCCGACAGAATAGCAATCAGCCCCAGCATTTT. This codes for CASSLTRQNSNQPQHF.